The present entry profiles one T cell receptor (beta chain) with its context. Its specificity is not known. The data were obtained in a study of T cells in Graves' hyperthyroidism and ophthalmopathy. Overall study results and limits: Using 13 V-J features, a model discriminated ophthalmopathy from stable hyperthyroidism. For ophthalmopathy, model prediction preceded onset by a median about 6 months.

The CDR3 length is 17 residues. Germline V lookup: CDR1 ENHRY, CDR2 SYGVKD. V lost 3 bases and J lost 1; bases outside the gene matches: 9. RNA transcripts served as the template for amplifying TCR beta CDR3 regions. With the HTBI primer set, the TCR CDR3 went through a first round of RT-PCR. TCRdb itself ran the multiplex PCR reads through MiXCR, one entry per CDR3 protein. Of fewer than 750,000 distinct CDR3 sequences listed, about 45% are singletons. The sequence derives from a woman younger than 35 with Graves' hyperthyroidism. Sequenced sample: peripheral blood or thyroid tissue (not recorded which). The chain uses TRBV10-3 and TRBJ2-5; 9 bases line up with TRBD2. This chain's CDR3 is CAISDYSGRGGQETQYF. DNA of the CDR3: TGTGCCATCAGTGACTATAGCGGGAGAGGGGGCCAAGAGACCCAGTACTTC.